A selection of T cell receptor beta chains follows, all from one sample in a study of shared clonotypes between healthy human individuals. Some clones are missing from TCRdb's copy, which holds only in-frame ones; the method was immunoSEQ multiplex PCR. The top ten hold 1.2% of the sample, which has 1.5 million to 2.5 million clones, around 96% seen once. The sample comprised naive CD8+ T cells sorted from blood. These receptors were collected from a man aged 18 to 29 in good health. The CDR3 runs from the conserved cysteine through the conserved F or W. The D gene is left open where the match is weak. Some rows mark clone size as missing; the rest say once, few, many or name a class of expanded clone.

v_call	j_call	clone_size	d_call	cdr3_nt	cdr3_aa
TRBV7-6	TRBJ2-3	once	-	TGTGCCAGCAGCTTAGCGGAGGCTAGCACAGATACGCAGTATTTT	CASSLAEASTDTQYF
TRBV2	TRBJ1-5	-	TRBD1	TGTGCCAGCACCCGGGACAGCCAACCTCTTGGGCCCCAGCATTTT	CASTRDSQPLGPQHF
TRBV14	TRBJ2-7	once	TRBD1	TGTGCCAGCAGCCAAACCCCCGGGACAGGGTCCTACGAGCAGTACTTC	CASSQTPGTGSYEQYF
TRBV27	TRBJ1-2	-	-	TGTGCCAGCAGTTTGACGGAGACGGCCGACTATGGCTACACCTTC	CASSLTETADYGYTF
TRBV11-2	TRBJ1-4	-	-	TGTGCCAGCAGCTTAGTTTCGCCAGAAGAAAAACTGTTTTTT	CASSLVSPEEKLFF
TRBV4-1	TRBJ1-1	-	-	TGCGCCAGCAGCCGCTCTCGGGGGAACACTGAAGCTTTCTTT	CASSRSRGNTEAFF
TRBV10-3	TRBJ2-7	-	-	TGTGCCACACAAGCGGATAGGGGGGTCCTTGTCTACGAGCAGTACTTC	CATQADRGVLVYEQYF
TRBV9	TRBJ2-1	-	-	TGTGCCAGCAGCGTAGGGGTAGCAGAGTACAATGAGCAGTTCTTC	CASSVGVAEYNEQFF
TRBV29-1	TRBJ2-5	-	TRBD2	TGCAGCGTTGGTGGACTAGCGGGTCCCCAAGAGACCCAGTACTTC	CSVGGLAGPQETQYF
TRBV19	TRBJ1-5	-	TRBD1	TGTGCCAGTATGGGACAGGGCCTCAATCAGCCCCAGCATTTT	CASMGQGLNQPQHF
TRBV7-9	TRBJ2-7	once	-	TGTGCCAGCACCCCGGGCAGCCTTTACGAGCAGTACTTC	CASTPGSLYEQYF
TRBV6-5	TRBJ1-1	-	-	TGTGCCAGCAGTTGGGCCAGCGGAGGAACTGAAGCTTTCTTT	CASSWASGGTEAFF
TRBV7-2	TRBJ2-7	-	-	TGTGCCAGCAGCTTGGGACCAAATTACGAGCAGTACTTC	CASSLGPNYEQYF
TRBV7-7	TRBJ2-7	-	-	TGTGCTAGCAGCTTAGCCGGGTCCCACGAGCAGTACTTC	CASSLAGSHEQYF
TRBV9	TRBJ2-5	-	-	TGTGCCAGCAGCGCTGACGGGAGTGTTGGAGAGACCCAGTACTTC	CASSADGSVGETQYF
TRBV12-5	TRBJ2-3	-	-	TGTGCTAGTGGTTTGTATGGGGGAGGACTAAGCACAGATACGCAGTATTTT	CASGLYGGGLSTDTQYF
TRBV14	TRBJ1-1	-	-	TGTGCCAGCACCATGGAGAGGGGCACTGAAGCTTTCTTT	CASTMERGTEAFF
TRBV25-1	TRBJ2-2	-	-	TGTGCCAGCAGTGAACACAGGTCCGGGGAGCTGTTTTTT	CASSEHRSGELFF
TRBV5-6	TRBJ2-3	-	-	TGTGCCAGCAGCCCCACTAGCGAAGGGGGAGATACGCAGTATTTT	CASSPTSEGGDTQYF
TRBV4-1	TRBJ2-7	-	TRBD1	TGCGCCAGCAGCCACGGACAGGGGATGAATAACGAGCAGTACTTC	CASSHGQGMNNEQYF
TRBV13	TRBJ2-1	-	-	TGTGCCAGCAGCTTTCAGGGGCTGAGCTCCTACAATGAGCAGTTCTTC	CASSFQGLSSYNEQFF
TRBV28	TRBJ1-2	-	TRBD1	TGTGCCAGCAGTTTCGAGACAGGGCTTGGCTACACCTTC	CASSFETGLGYTF
TRBV4-3	TRBJ1-2	-	-	TGCGCCAGCAGCCAAGATATCGCAGGGGAGTCGGATGGCTACACCTTC	CASSQDIAGESDGYTF
TRBV5-6	TRBJ2-5	-	TRBD1	TGTGCCAGCAGCTCGACAGGGGATCTGGTCCACCAAGAGACCCAGTACTTC	CASSSTGDLVHQETQYF
TRBV4-3	TRBJ2-1	-	TRBD2	TGCGCCAGCAGCCAAGTGGCACTAGCGGGCAATGAGCAGTTCTTC	CASSQVALAGNEQFF
TRBV2	TRBJ2-7	-	-	TGTGCCAGCAGTGAATTATGGGACTCCTACGAGCAGTACTTC	CASSELWDSYEQYF
TRBV28	TRBJ1-1	-	TRBD1	TGTGCCAGCAGCATTCAGGGGGGAAACACTGAAGCTTTCTTT	CASSIQGGNTEAFF
TRBV7-8	TRBJ2-1	-	TRBD2	TGTGCCAGCAGCTTAGCTTATCTGGGTAGCGGGGCAAACAATGAGCAGTTCTTC	CASSLAYLGSGANNEQFF
TRBV11-2	TRBJ2-7	-	-	TGTGCCAGCAGCTTCGGTGGACCTAGCGAGCAGTACTTC	CASSFGGPSEQYF
TRBV2	TRBJ1-2	once	TRBD1	TGTGCCAGCAGTGGACAGGGGAAAAACTATGGCTACACCTTC	CASSGQGKNYGYTF
TRBV21-1	TRBJ2-6	-	-	TGTGCCAGCAGCCACCGGACAGCCTACTCTGGGGCCAACGTCCTGACTTTC	CASSHRTAYSGANVLTF
TRBV6-1	TRBJ1-6	few	-	TGTGCCAGCCGGACAGAGAGCTCCTATAATTCACCCCTCCACTTT	CASRTESSYNSPLHF
TRBV6-5	TRBJ2-1	-	TRBD2	TGTGCCAGCAGTTACTCCGTTCTAGCGGCCTACAATGAGCAGTTCTTC	CASSYSVLAAYNEQFF
TRBV10-2	TRBJ1-1	few	-	TGCGCCAGCAGTGGGCGAGAGTTTGAAGCTTTCTTT	CASSGREFEAFF
TRBV28	TRBJ2-3	-	-	TGTGCCAGCAGTTTACGTCTAGCGCAATACACAGATACGCAGTATTTT	CASSLRLAQYTDTQYF
TRBV4-3	TRBJ2-1	-	TRBD2	TGCGCCAGCAGCCACGGGACTAGCGGGGACAATGAGCAGTTCTTC	CASSHGTSGDNEQFF
TRBV18	TRBJ2-7	-	-	TGTGCCAGCTCACCGACAAAGTACGAGCAGTACTTC	CASSPTKYEQYF
TRBV10-3	TRBJ1-4	once	-	TGTGCCATCAGTGAGGGGACTAATGAAAAACTGTTTTTT	CAISEGTNEKLFF
TRBV9	TRBJ2-7	once	-	TGTGCCAGCAGCGTAGGGGTACTATACGAGCAGTACTTC	CASSVGVLYEQYF
TRBV2	TRBJ2-7	-	-	TGTGCCAGCCGGGGGACACTGACTAGCTACGAGCAGTACTTC	CASRGTLTSYEQYF
TRBV29-1	TRBJ2-7	-	-	TGCAGCGTTGAAGTAATAGAGACAGATTCCTACGAGCAGTACTTC	CSVEVIETDSYEQYF
TRBV7-7	TRBJ2-1	-	TRBD1	TGTGCTAGCAGCTTAGCACAGGGGAATGAGCAGTTCTTC	CASSLAQGNEQFF
TRBV5-1	TRBJ2-5	once	-	TGCGCCAGCAGCTCGGACTCGAAAGAGACCCAGTACTTC	CASSSDSKETQYF
TRBV4-3	TRBJ2-7	-	-	TGCGCCAGCAGCCAAGATAGGGTGGGTACAGGCTCTGGGGCCTACGAGCAGTACTTC	CASSQDRVGTGSGAYEQYF
TRBV29-1	TRBJ2-2	-	-	TGCAGCGTTGATAGGGGTACCGGGGAGCTGTTTTTT	CSVDRGTGELFF